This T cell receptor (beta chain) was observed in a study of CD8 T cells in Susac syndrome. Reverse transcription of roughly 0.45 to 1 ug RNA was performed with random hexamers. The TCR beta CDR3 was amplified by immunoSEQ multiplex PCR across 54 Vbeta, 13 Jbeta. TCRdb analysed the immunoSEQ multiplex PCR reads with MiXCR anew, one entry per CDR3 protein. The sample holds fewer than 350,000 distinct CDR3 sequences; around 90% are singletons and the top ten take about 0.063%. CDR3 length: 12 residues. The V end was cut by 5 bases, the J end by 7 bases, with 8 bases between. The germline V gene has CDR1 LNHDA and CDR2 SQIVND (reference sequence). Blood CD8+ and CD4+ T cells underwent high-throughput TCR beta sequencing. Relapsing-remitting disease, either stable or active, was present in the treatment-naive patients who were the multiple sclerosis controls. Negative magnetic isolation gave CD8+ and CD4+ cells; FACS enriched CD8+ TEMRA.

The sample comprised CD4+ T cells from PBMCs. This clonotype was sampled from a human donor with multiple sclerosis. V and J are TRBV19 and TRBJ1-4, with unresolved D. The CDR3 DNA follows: TGTGCCAGTAGTGTCCGGAGTGAAAAACTGTTTTTT. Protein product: CASSVRSEKLFF.